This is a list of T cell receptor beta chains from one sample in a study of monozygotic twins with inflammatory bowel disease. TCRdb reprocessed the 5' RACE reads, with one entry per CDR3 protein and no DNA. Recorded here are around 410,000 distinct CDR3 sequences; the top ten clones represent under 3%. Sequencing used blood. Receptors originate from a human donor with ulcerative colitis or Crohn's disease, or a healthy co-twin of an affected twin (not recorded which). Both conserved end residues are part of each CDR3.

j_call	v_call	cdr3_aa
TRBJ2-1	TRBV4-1	CASSRNANRGPYNEQFF
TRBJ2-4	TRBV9	CASNPDGTGDIQYF
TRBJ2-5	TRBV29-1	CSGAPSMWETQYF
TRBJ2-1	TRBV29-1	CSVLPGQAYNEQFF
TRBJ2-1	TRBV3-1	CASSPEFLASNEQFF
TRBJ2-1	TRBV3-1	CASSHSGLAGRSYNEQFF
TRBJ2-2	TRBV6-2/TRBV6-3	CASSNTGTGGFGELFF
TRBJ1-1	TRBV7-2	CASSFKPSIEAFF
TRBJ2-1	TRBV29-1	CSVEVQGLAGGPYNEQFF
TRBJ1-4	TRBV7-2	CASSLAGLRTNEKLFF
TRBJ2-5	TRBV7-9	CASRGAPGLAGLETQYF
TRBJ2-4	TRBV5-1	CASSLVEVTARGIQYF
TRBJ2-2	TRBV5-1	CASSPTQAGGPEELFF
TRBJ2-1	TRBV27	CASSLPGSLNEQFF
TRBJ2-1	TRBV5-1	CASSSATSGRTYNEQFF
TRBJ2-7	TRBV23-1	CATTRRPGSYEQYF
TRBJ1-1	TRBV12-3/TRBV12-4	CASAVRTGSAFF
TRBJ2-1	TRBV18	CASSPPLVGVHEQFF
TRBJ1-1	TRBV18	CASSPRQGAIGVYTEAFF
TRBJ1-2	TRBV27	CASRAGQISNYGYTF
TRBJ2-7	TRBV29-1	CSVGGSKTSGQPYEQYF
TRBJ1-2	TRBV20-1	CSAREGDRGTSGYTF
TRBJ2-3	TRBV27	CANTTPVGAQYF
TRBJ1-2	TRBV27	CASSAGTGFGYTF
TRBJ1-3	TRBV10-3	CAISGPLRNTIYF
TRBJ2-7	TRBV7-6	CASSLVRDRGQLEQYF
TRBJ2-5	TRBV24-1	CATSDFAGSQETQYF
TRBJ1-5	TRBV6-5	CASSSHLGASNQPQHF
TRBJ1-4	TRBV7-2	CASSLGGAGYNEKLFF
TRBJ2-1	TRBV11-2	CASSLETPTIEQFF
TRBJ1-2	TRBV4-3	CASSQVAGEINGYTF
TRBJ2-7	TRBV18	CASSPPGRATYEQYF
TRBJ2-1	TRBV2	CASSGTSGRYEQFF
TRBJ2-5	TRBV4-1	CASSLQGQETQYF
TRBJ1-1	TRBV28	CASSLTSGNTEAFF
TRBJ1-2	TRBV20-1	CSANRDHTYGYTF
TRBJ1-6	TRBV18	CASSPPNRAVSPLHF
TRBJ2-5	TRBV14	CASSQETGEETQYF
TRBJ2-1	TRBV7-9	CASATGNNEQFF
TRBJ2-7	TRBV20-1	CSAREPTSSHEQYF
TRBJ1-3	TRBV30	CAWDGGPGNTIYF
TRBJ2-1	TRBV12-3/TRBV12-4	CASNSAGVPYNEQFF
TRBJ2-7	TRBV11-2	CASSLDFPASYEQYF
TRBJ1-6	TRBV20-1	CSARPPRQGNSPLHF
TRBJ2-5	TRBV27	CASSLRWQETQYF
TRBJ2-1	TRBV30	CAWMASGGAVEQFF
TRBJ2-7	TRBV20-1	CSGEVGGPYEQYF
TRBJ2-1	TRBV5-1	CASSKLGLAGNNEQFF
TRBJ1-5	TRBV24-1	CATDRKPDRRGNQPQHF